A selection of T cell receptor beta chains follows, all from one sample in a study of blood T cell repertoires in COVID-19. Clones were read by immunoSEQ multiplex PCR, and TCRdb kept only the in-frame ones, dropping some. The sample has about 370,000 clones; 85% to 90% are singletons. Sequencing was done on a sample of PBMCs or T cells enriched from blood (not recorded which). All receptors come from a man in his late teens or twenties who had recovered from COVID-19. CDR3s include the opening cysteine and the closing phenylalanine or tryptophan. Rows may omit the clone size; those that give it use once, few, many or a size class.

CDR3	V	J	size
CASSTGTGVQPQHF	TRBV6-5	TRBJ1-5	NA
CASSFFQGPIGTQYF	TRBV28	TRBJ2-5	NA
CASRPTGYSNQPQHF	TRBV6-5	TRBJ1-5	NA
CASSLTGRNEQFF	TRBV5-8	TRBJ2-1	NA
CASSYSTGGNTDTQYF	TRBV6-5	TRBJ2-3	NA
CASSQAFRDSYNEQFF	TRBV14	TRBJ2-1	NA
CASNGYRSAETQYF	TRBV6-5	TRBJ2-5	once
CASSLRRDNSPLHF	TRBV28	TRBJ1-6	NA
CASSWGGNSNQPQHF	TRBV5-4	TRBJ1-5	NA
CASSYSSGRVQETQYF	TRBV6-2/TRBV6-3	TRBJ2-5	NA
CASSSGQMWEKLFF	TRBV13	TRBJ1-4	NA
CASSYSGRAEAFF	TRBV6-5	TRBJ1-1	NA
CASSPDRGPNEQYF	TRBV18	TRBJ2-7	NA
CASSLGTGVVEKLFF	TRBV5-1	TRBJ1-4	NA
CASSIRGEKLFF	TRBV19	TRBJ1-4	NA
CASSHRGRGGYEQFF	TRBV28	TRBJ2-1	NA
CASSLDRVDNSPLHF	TRBV5-1	TRBJ1-6	NA
CASSSGQGDTEAFF	TRBV7-9	TRBJ1-1	once
CASSEVASNSPLHF	TRBV6-1	TRBJ1-6	NA
CASSPVPGAYNEQFF	TRBV11-2	TRBJ2-1	NA
CASSLARLAGTEAFF	TRBV7-2	TRBJ1-1	NA
CASSRFLAERNNEQFF	TRBV6-2/TRBV6-3	TRBJ2-1	NA
CASSSSWARDEQYF	TRBV19	TRBJ2-7	NA
CASSARRDKNIQYF	TRBV19	TRBJ2-4	NA